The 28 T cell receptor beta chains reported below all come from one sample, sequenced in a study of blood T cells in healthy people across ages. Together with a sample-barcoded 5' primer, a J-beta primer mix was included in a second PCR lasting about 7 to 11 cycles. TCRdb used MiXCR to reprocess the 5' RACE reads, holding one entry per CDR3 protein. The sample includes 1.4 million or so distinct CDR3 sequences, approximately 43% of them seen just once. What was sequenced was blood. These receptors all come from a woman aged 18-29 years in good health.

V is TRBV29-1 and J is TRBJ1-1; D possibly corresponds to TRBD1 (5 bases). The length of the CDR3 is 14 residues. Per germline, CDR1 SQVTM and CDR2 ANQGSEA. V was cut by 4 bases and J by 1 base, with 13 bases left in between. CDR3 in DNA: TGCAGCGTTGTCGTTAGGGGCCCGAACACTGAAGCTTTCTTT. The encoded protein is CSVVVRGPNTEAFF.

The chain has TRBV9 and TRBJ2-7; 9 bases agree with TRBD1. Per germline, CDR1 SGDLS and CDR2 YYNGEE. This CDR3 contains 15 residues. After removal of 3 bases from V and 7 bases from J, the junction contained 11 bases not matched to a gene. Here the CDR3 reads CASSEGTGSPFEQYF. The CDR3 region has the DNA TGTGCCAGCAGCGAGGGGACAGGGTCCCCATTTGAGCAGTACTTC.

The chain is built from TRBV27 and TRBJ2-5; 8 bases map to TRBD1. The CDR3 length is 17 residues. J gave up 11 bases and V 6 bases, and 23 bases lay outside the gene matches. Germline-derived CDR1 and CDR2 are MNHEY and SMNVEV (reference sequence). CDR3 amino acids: CASRGQVARVRSNEQYF. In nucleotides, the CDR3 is TGTGCCAGCAGGGGACAGGTGGCCAGGGTAAGGTCCAATGAGCAGTACTTC.

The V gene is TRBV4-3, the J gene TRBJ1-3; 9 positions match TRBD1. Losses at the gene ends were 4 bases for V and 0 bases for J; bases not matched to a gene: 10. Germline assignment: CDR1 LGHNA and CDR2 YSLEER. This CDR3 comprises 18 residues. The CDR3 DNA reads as TGCGCCAGCAGCCGAGCCTTACAGGGGGCCTTCTCTGGAAACACCATATATTTT. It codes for CASSRALQGAFSGNTIYF.

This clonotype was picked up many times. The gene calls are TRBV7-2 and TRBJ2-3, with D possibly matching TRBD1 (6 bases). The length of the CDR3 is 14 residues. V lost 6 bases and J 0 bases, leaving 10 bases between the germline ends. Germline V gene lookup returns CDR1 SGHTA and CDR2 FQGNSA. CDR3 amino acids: CASRGTTSTDTQYF. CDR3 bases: TGTGCCAGCAGGGGGACAACGAGCACAGATACGCAGTATTTT.

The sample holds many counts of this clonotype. The chain's CDR3 is CASSYSLAANNEQYF. The CDR3 bases are TGTGCCAGCAGTTACTCCCTAGCGGCAAACAATGAGCAGTACTTC. This sequence joins TRBV6-6 and TRBJ2-5, with TRBD2 matching over 7 bases. Germline V gene data show CDR1 as MNHNY and CDR2 as SVGAGI (reference sequence). The CDR3 contains 15 residues. Trimming took 0 bases from V and 11 from J; bases not matched to a gene: 12.

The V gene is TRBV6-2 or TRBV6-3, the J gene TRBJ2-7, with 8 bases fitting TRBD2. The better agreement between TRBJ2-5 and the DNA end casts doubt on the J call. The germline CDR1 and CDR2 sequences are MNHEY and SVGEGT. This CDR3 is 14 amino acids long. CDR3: CAITSGSGRKTQYF. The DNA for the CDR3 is TGTGCCATCACCAGCGGGAGCGGGAGAAAGACCCAGTACTTC.

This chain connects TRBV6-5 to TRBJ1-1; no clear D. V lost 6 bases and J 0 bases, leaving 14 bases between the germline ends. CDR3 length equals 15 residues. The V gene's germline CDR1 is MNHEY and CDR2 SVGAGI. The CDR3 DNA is TGTGCCAGCAGACACAGTAGGGAAGTGAACACTGAAGCTTTCTTT. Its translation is CASRHSREVNTEAFF.

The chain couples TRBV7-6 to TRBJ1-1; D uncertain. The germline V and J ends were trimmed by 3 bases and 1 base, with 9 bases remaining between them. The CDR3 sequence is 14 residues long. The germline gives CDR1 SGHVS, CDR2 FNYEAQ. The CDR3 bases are TGTGCCAGCAGCTTCAGTGGACCGAACACTGAAGCTTTCTTT. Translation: CASSFSGPNTEAFF.

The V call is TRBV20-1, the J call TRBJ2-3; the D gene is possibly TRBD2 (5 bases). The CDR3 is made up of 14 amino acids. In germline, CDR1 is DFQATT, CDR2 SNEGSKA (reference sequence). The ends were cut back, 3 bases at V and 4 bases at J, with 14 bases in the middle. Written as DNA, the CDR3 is TGCAGTGCTAGGTCGGGAAGGGCCGCAGATACGCAGTATTTT. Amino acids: CSARSGRAADTQYF.

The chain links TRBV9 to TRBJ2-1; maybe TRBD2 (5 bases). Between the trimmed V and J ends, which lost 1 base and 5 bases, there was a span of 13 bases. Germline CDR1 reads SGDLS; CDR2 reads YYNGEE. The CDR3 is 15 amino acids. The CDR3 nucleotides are TGTGCCAGCAGCGTATCGGAGTGGGAGAACAATGAGCAGTTCTTC. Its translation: CASSVSEWENNEQFF.

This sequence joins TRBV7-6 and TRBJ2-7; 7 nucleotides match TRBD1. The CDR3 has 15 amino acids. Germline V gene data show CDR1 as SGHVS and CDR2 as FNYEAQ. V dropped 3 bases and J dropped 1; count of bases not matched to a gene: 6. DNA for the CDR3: TGTGCCAGCAGCTTCGGCTCGACAGGGTCCTACGAGCAGTACTTC. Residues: CASSFGSTGSYEQYF.

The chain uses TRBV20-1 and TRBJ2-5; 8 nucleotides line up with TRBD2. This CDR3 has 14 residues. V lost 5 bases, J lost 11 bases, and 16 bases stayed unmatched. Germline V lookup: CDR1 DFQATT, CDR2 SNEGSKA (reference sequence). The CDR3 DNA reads TGCAGTGCTCTCTCCGGGACTAGGAACAATGAGCAGTACTTC. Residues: CSALSGTRNNEQYF.

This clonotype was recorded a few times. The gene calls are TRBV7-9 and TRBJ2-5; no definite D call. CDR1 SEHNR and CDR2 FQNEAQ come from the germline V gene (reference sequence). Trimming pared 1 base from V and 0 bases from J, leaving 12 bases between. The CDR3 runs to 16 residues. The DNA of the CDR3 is TGTGCCAGCAGCTTAGACTACCAGAAATACCAAGAGACCCAGTACTTC. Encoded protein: CASSLDYQKYQETQYF.

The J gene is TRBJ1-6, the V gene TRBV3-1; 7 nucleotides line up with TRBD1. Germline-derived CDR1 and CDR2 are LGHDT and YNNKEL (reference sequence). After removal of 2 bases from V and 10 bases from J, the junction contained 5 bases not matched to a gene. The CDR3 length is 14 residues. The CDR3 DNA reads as TGTGCCAGCAGCCAACAGACAGGGTGGTCACCCCTCCACTTT. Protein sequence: CASSQQTGWSPLHF.

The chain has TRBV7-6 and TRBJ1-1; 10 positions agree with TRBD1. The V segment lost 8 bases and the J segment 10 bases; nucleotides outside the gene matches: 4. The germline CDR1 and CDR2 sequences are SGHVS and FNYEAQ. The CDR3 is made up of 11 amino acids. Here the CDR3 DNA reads TGTGCCAGCCGGGACAGGGGTGTAGCTTTCTTT. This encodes CASRDRGVAFF.

The CDR3 reads CASSLQGPVYEQYF. The DNA for the CDR3 is TGTGCCAGCAGTTTACAGGGGCCAGTCTACGAGCAGTACTTC. The genes are TRBV27 and TRBJ2-7, with D possibly matching TRBD1 (6 bases). Per germline, CDR1 MNHEY and CDR2 SMNVEV (reference sequence). V was cut by 2 bases and J by 3 bases, with 11 bases left in between. The CDR3 loop spans 14 amino acids.

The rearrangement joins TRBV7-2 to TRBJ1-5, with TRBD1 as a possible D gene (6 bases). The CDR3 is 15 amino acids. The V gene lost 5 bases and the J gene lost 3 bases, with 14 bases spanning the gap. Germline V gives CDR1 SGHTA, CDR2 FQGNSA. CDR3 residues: CASSPRAGDNQPQHF. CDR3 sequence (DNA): TGTGCCAGCAGCCCTCGGGCAGGGGACAATCAGCCCCAGCATTTT.

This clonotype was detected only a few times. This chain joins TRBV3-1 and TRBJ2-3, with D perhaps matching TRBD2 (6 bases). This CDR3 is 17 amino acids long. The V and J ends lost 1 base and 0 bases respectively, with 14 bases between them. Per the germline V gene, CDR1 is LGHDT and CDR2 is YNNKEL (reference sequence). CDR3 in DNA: TGTGCCAGCAGCCAAGCCGAAACCGGGACTAGCACAGATACGCAGTATTTT. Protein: CASSQAETGTSTDTQYF.

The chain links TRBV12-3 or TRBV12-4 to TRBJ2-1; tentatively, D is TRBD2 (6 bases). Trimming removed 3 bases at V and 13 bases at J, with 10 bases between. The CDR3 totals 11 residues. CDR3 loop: CASSFYGSQFF. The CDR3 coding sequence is TGTGCCAGCAGTTTTTACGGGAGCCAGTTCTTC.

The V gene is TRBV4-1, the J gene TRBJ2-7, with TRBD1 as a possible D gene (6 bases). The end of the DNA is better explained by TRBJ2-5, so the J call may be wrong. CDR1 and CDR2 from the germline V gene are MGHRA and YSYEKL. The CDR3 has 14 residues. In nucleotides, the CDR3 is TGCGCCAGCAGCCAAGAGCAGGGGATGGAGACCCAGTACTTC. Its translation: CASSQEQGMETQYF.

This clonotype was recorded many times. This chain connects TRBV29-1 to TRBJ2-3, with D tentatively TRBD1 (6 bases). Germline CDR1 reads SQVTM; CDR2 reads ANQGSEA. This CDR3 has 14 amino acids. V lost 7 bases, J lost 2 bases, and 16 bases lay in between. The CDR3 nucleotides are TGCAGCGAGGCGGACAGTGATGACACAGATACGCAGTATTTT. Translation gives CSEADSDDTDTQYF.

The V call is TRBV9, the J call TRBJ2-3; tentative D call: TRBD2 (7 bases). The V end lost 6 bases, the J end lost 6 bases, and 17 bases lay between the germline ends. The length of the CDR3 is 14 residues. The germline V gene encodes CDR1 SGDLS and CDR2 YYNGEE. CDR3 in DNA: TGTGCCAGCAACCCCAGTGGGGGGGCGGATACGCAGTATTTT. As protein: CASNPSGGADTQYF.

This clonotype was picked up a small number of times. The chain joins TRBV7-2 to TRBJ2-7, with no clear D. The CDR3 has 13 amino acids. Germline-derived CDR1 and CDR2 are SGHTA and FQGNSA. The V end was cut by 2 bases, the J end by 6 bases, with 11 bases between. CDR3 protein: CASSLLSSLEQYF. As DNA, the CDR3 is TGTGCCAGCAGCTTATTGAGTTCTCTCGAGCAGTACTTC.

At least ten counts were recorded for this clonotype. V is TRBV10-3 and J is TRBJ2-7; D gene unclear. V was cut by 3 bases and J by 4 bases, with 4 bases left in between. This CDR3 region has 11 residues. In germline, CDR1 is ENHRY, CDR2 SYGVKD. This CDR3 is CAISEFYEQYF. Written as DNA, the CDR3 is TGTGCCATCAGTGAATTTTACGAGCAGTACTTC.

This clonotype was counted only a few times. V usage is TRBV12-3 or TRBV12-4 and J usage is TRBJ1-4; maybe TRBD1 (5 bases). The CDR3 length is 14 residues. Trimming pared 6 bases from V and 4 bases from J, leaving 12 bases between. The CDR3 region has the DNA TGTGCCAGCAGCCCGACAGACAGTAATGAAAAACTGTTTTTT. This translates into CASSPTDSNEKLFF.

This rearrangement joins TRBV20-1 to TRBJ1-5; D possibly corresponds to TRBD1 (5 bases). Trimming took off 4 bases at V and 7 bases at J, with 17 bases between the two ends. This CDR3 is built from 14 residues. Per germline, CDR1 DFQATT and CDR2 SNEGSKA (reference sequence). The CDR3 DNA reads TGCAGTGCTACAAAGACCGACCGGGACCAGCCCCAGCATTTT. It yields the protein CSATKTDRDQPQHF.

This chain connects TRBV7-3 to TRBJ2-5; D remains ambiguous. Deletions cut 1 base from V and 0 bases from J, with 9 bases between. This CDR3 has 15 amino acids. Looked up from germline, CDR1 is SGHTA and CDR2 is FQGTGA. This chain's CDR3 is CASSLNGLHQETQYF. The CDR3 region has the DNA TGTGCCAGCAGCTTAAATGGCCTCCACCAAGAGACCCAGTACTTC.